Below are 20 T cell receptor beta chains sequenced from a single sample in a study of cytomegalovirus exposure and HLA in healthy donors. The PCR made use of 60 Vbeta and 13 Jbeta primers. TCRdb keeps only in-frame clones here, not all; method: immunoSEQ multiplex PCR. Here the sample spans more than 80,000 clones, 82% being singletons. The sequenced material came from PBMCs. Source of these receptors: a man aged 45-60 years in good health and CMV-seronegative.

CDR3 nucleotide sequence: TGTGCCAGTAGTAAACGGGGATCGACTGAAGCTTTCTTT. This codes for CASSKRGSTEAFF. The chain recombines TRBV19 with TRBJ1-1; D gene unclear. Germline V gene sequence: CDR1 LNHDA, CDR2 SQIVND (reference sequence). The CDR3 extends over 13 amino acids. Trimming removed 4 bases from V and 5 bases from J, with 11 bases in between.

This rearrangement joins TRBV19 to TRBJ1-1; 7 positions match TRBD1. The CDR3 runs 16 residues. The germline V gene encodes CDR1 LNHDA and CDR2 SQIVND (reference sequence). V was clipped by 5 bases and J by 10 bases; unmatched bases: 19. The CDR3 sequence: CASSSTGARPRVGAFF. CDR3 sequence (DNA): TGTGCCAGTAGTTCAACAGGGGCCCGACCTCGGGTTGGAGCTTTCTTT.

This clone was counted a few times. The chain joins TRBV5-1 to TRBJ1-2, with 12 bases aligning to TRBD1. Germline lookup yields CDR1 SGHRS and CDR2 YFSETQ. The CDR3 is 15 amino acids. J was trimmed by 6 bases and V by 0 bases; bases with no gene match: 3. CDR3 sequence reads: CASSLGGTGGDGYTF. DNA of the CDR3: TGCGCCAGCAGCTTGGGCGGGACAGGGGGCGATGGCTACACCTTC.

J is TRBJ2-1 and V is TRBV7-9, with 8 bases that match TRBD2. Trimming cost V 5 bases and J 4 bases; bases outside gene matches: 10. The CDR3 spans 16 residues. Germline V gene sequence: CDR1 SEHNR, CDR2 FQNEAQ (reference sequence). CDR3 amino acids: CASSPDAGGSYNEQFF. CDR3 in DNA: TGTGCCAGCAGCCCCGACGCGGGGGGATCTTACAATGAGCAGTTCTTC.

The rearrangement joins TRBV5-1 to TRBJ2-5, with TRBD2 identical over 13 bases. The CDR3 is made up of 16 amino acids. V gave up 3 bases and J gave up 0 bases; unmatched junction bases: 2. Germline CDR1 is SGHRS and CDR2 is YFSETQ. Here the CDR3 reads CASSSTSGGDQETQYF. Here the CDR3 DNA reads TGCGCCAGCAGCTCAACTAGCGGGGGGGACCAAGAGACCCAGTACTTC. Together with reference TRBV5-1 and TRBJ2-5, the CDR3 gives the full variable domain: KAGVTQTPRYLIKTRGQQVTLSCSPISGHRSVSWYQQTPGQGLQFLFEYFSETQRNKGNFPGRFSGRQFSNSRSEMNVSTLELGDSALYLCASSSTSGGDQETQYFGPGTRLLVL.

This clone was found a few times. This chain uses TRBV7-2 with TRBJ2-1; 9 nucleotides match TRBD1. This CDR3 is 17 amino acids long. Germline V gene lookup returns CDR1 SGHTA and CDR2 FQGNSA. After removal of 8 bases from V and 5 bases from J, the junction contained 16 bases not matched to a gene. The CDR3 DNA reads TGTGCCAGCTCCCATAACCCCCTGCGGACAGGGGACAATGAGCAGTTCTTC. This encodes CASSHNPLRTGDNEQFF.

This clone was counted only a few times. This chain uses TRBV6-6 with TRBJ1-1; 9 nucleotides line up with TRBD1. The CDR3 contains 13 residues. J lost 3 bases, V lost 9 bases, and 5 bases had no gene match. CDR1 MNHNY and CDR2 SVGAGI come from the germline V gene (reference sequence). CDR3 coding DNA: TGTGCCAGTACAGGGGGCGCGTACACTGAAGCTTTCTTT. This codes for CASTGGAYTEAFF.

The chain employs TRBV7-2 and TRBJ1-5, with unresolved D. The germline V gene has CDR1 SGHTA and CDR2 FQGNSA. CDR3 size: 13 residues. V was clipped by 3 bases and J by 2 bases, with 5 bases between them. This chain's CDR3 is CASSFPGNQPQHF. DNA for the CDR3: TGTGCCAGCAGCTTCCCCGGCAATCAGCCCCAGCATTTT.

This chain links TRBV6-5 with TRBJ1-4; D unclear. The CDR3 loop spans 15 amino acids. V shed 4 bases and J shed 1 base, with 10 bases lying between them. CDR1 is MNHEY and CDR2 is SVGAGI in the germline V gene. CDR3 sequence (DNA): TGTGCCAGCAGTTTCACCAGGCTAACTAATGAAAAACTGTTTTTT. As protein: CASSFTRLTNEKLFF.

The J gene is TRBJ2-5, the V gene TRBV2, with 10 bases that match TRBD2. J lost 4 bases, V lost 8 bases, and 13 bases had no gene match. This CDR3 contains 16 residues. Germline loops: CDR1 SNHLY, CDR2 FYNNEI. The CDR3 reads CASGGSQRGGVETQYF. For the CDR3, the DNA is TGTGCCAGCGGGGGATCTCAGCGGGGGGGCGTAGAGACCCAGTACTTC.

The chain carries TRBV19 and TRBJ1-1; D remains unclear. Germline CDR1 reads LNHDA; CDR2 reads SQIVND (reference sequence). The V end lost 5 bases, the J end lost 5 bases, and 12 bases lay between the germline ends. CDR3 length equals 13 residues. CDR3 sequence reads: CASSLRGMTEAFF. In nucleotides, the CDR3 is TGTGCCAGTAGTTTACGGGGTATGACTGAAGCTTTCTTT.

CDR3 residues: CASSYGTEGSPLHF. The CDR3 nucleotides read TGTGCCAGCAGTTACGGGACAGAGGGTTCACCCCTCCACTTT. The gene calls are TRBV6-5 and TRBJ1-6; 7 bases agree with TRBD1. The CDR3 spans 14 residues. Germline V gene sequence: CDR1 MNHEY, CDR2 SVGAGI. V trimming: 2 bases; J trimming: 9 bases; junction bases outside the gene matches: 4.

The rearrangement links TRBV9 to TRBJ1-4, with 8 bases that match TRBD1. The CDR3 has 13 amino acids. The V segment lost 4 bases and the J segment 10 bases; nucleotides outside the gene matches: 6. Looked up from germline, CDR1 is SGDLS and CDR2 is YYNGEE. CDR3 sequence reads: CASSTYGTGKLFF. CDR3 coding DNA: TGTGCCAGCAGCACATACGGGACAGGAAAACTGTTTTTT.

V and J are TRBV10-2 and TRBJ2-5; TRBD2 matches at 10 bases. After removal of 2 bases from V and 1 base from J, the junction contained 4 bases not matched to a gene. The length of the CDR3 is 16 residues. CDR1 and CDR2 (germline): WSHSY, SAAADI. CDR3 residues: CASSEVRLAGQETQYF. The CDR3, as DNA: TGCGCCAGCAGTGAGGTCCGACTAGCGGGCCAAGAGACCCAGTACTTC.

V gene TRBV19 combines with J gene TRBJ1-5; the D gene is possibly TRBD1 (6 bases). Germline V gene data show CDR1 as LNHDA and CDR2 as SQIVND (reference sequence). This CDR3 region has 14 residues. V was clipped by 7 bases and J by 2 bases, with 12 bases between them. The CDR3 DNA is TGTGCCAGTATAGGGGGGGTGGGCAATCAGCCCCAGCATTTT. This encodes CASIGGVGNQPQHF. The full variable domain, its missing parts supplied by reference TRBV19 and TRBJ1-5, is DGGITQSPKYLFRKEGQNVTLSCEQNLNHDAMYWYRQDPGQGLRLIYYSQIVNDFQKGDIAEGYSVSREKKESFPLTVTSAQKNPTAFYLCASIGGVGNQPQHFGDGTRLSIL.

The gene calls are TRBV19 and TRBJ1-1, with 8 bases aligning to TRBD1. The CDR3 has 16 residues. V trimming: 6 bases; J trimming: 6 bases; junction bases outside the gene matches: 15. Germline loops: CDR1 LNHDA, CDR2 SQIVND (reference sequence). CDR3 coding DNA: TGTGCCAGTAGGAAGGGGACAGGCGCTCAGGTAGCTGAAGCTTTCTTT. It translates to CASRKGTGAQVAEAFF.

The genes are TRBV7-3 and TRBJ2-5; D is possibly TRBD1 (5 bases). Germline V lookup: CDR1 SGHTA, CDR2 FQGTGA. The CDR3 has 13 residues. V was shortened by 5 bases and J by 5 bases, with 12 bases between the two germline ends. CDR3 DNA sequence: TGTGCCAGCAGCCCAGGGATTGGGGAGACCCAGTACTTC. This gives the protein CASSPGIGETQYF. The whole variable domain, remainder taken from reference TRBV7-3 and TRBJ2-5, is GAGVSQTPSNKVTEKGKYVELRCDPISGHTALYWYRQSLGQGPEFLIYFQGTGAADDSGLPNDRFFAVRPEGSVSTLKIQRTERGDSAVYLCASSPGIGETQYFGPGTRLLVL.

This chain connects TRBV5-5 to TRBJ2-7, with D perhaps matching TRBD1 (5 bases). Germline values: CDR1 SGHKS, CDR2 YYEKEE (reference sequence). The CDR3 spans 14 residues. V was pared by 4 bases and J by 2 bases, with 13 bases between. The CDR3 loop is CASSQPDIPYEQYV. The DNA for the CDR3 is TGTGCCAGCAGCCAACCGGACATACCCTACGAGCAGTACGTC.

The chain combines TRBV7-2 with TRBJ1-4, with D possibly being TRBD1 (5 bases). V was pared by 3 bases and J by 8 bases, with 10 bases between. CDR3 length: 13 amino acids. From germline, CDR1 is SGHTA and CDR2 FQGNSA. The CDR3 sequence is CASSLGPGEKLFF. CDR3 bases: TGTGCCAGCAGCTTGGGGCCCGGGGAAAAACTGTTTTTT. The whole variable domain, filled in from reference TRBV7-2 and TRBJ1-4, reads GAGVSQSPSNKVTEKGKDVELRCDPISGHTALYWYRQSLGQGLEFLIYFQGNSAPDKSGLPSDRFSAERTGGSVSTLTIQRTQQEDSAVYLCASSLGPGEKLFFGSGTQLSVL.

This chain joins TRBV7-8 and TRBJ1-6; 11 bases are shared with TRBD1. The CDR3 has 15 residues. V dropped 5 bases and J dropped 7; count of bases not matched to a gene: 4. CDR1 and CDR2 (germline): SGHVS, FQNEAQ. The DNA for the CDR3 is TGTGCCAGCAGCCTCCGGGACAGGGGGAATTCACCCCTCCACTTT. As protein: CASSLRDRGNSPLHF.